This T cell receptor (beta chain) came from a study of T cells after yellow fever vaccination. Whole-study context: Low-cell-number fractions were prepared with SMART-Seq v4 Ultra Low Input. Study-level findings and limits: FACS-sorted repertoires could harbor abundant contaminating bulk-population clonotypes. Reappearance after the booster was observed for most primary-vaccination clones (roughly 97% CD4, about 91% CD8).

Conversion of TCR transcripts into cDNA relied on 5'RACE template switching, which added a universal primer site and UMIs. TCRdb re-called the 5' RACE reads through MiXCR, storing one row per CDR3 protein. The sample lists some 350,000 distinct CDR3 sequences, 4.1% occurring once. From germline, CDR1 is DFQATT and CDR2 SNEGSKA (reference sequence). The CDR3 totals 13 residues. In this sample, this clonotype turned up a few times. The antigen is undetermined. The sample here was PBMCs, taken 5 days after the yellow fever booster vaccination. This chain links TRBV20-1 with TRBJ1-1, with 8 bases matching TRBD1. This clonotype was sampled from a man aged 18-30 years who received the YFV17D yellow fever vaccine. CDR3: CRADRGGNTEAFF. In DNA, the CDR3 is TGCAGAGCAGACAGGGGCGGGAACACTGAAGCTTTCTTT.